These 10 T cell receptor beta chains were sequenced from one sample in a study of human T cells and chemical hapten exposure. Time point meaning: patch test 1, 2 weeks after DPC sensitization. Indicated treatment: therapeutic diphenylcyclopropenone sensitization with weekly scalp DPC. TCRdb fed the RACE reads into MiXCR, producing one record per CDR3 protein. The data contain fewer than 500,000 distinct CDR3 sequences, about 4.8% of them seen just once; the ten biggest clones take up under 3%. This material consisted of whole blood, taken in connection with sensitization to the hapten diphenylcyclopropenone (DPC). The receptors stem from a woman aged 50 to 65 with alopecia areata. Some clones in this sample may be carry-over from other donors' samples.

This clonotype was seen repeatedly, ten times or more. This chain joins TRBV6-2 or TRBV6-3 and TRBJ2-3; the D gene could be TRBD1 or TRBD2 (6 bases each). Germline CDR1 MNHEY, CDR2 SVGEGT. The CDR3 runs to 15 residues. V gave up 0 bases and J gave up 4 bases, with 11 bases separating them. This CDR3 is CASSYSRGEADTQYF. The CDR3 DNA follows: TGTGCCAGCAGTTACTCGAGGGGGGAGGCAGATACGCAGTATTTT.

This sequence joins TRBV5-6 and TRBJ1-2, with 11 bases lining up with TRBD1. Per the germline V gene, CDR1 is SGHDT and CDR2 is YYEEEE. The junction had 7 bases not matched to a gene; V was cut back by 4 bases and J by 8 bases. This CDR3 spans 14 amino acids. The CDR3 region is CASSTGQGVNGYTF. The CDR3 region has the DNA TGTGCCAGCAGCACGGGACAGGGGGTAAACGGCTACACCTTC.

This clonotype showed up just a few times. The chain joins TRBV9 to TRBJ1-5; D may be TRBD1 (6 bases). Trimming shortened V by 4 bases and J by 7 bases, and 18 bases separated the two germline ends. Germline CDR1 and CDR2: SGDLS and YYNGEE. The CDR3 consists of 15 residues. CDR3 coding DNA: TGTGCCAGCAGCCCCACGAGGGACATCAGGCAGCCCCAGCATTTT. It is translated as CASSPTRDIRQPQHF.

A word on this clonotype: Given the absence of the conserved phenylalanine or tryptophan at the CDR3 end, a read error is likely. The DNA is left out, because the CDR3 cannot be placed on it with certainty; the CDR3 is given as TCRdb lists it. The chain employs TRBV5-6 and TRBJ2-7; the D call of TRBD1 is as the table states it, not checked on the DNA. Germline V lookup: CDR1 SGHDT, CDR2 YYEEEE. The CDR3 has 14 residues if both end residues are counted. CDR3 loop: CASSFGTGGAAMSG.

V is TRBV4-1 and J is TRBJ2-5; D is possibly TRBD1 or TRBD2 (5 bases each). CDR3 size: 18 residues. The V and J ends lost 1 base and 9 bases respectively, with 27 bases between them. Germline V CDR1 and CDR2: MGHRA, YSYEKL. The CDR3 DNA follows: TGCGCCAGCAGCCAAGTCGGGAAGAGCGGCCCAGGTGAAGGGGCCCAGTACTTC. Protein product: CASSQVGKSGPGEGAQYF.

The chain joins TRBV9 to TRBJ2-3, with 10 bases aligning to TRBD2. The CDR3 contains 17 residues. V was pared by 4 bases and J by 3 bases, with 11 bases of the junction left unmatched. Per germline, CDR1 SGDLS and CDR2 YYNGEE. CDR3 in amino acids: CASSPYERGGSTDTQYF. CDR3 nucleotide sequence: TGTGCCAGCAGCCCCTACGAGCGGGGGGGGTCGACAGATACGCAGTATTTT.

This clonotype was seen ten or more times. The genes are TRBV28 and TRBJ1-5; D remains ambiguous. This CDR3 contains 18 residues. CDR1 MDHEN and CDR2 SYDVKM come from the germline V gene. V lost 11 bases, J lost 2 bases, and 28 bases lay in between. The CDR3 DNA follows: TGTGCCCGCGAAAGGGCCTTCCCGAGGCGTATTCGCAATCAGCCCCAGCATTTT. This codes for CARERAFPRRIRNQPQHF.

This clonotype was seen at least ten times. The V gene is TRBV6-5, the J gene TRBJ1-5; TRBD1 matches at 10 bases. The CDR3 covers 15 residues. With 2 bases clipped from V and 2 bases from J, the junction kept 0 bases outside the gene matches. Germline V CDR1 and CDR2: MNHEY, SVGAGI. CDR3 in amino acids: CASSYGTGGNQPQHF. The DNA of the CDR3 is TGTGCCAGCAGTTACGGGACAGGGGGCAATCAGCCCCAGCATTTT.

This clonotype occurred many times. The chain is built from TRBV7-8 and TRBJ1-1, with TRBD1 identical over 8 bases. The V gene end was trimmed by 3 bases and the J gene end by 1 base; junction bases not matched to a gene: 1. The CDR3 runs to 14 residues. The germline gives CDR1 SGHVS, CDR2 FQNEAQ. The CDR3 here is CASSLTGENTEAFF. CDR3 bases: TGTGCCAGCAGCTTGACAGGGGAGAACACTGAAGCTTTCTTT.

This clonotype was seen at least ten times. The chain couples TRBV6-5 to TRBJ1-2; 8 bases fit TRBD1. The CDR3 is made up of 15 amino acids. In germline, CDR1 is MNHEY, CDR2 SVGAGI. The trim removed 0 bases at V and 3 bases at J, leaving 3 bases unmatched. CDR3 bases: TGTGCCAGCAGTTACTCAGGACAGGGTCACTATGGCTACACCTTC. Its protein is CASSYSGQGHYGYTF.